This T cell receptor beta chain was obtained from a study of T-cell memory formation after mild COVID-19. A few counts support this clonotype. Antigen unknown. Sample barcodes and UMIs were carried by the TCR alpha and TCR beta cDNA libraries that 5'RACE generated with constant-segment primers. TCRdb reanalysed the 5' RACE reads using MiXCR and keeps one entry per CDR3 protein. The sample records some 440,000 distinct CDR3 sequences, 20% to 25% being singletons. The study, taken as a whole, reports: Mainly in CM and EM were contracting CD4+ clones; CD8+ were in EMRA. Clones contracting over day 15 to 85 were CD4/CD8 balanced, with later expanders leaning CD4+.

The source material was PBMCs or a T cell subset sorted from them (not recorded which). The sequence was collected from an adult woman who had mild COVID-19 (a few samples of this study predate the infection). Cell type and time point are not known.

CDR3 region: CASRAVSGGPQGQFF. DNA of the CDR3: TGTGCCAGCAGGGCGGTTAGCGGGGGGCCTCAAGGGCAGTTCTTC. The chain couples TRBV11-2 to TRBJ2-1; TRBD2 aligns across 10 bases. Germline CDR1 and CDR2: SGHAT and FQNNGV. Trimming cost V 6 bases and J 12 bases; bases outside gene matches: 14. CDR3 size: 15 residues.